This entry concerns a single T cell receptor beta chain. The antigen is unknown. These data are taken from a study of shared clonotypes between healthy human individuals. General observations from the study: Richness estimates generally favored naive over memory subsets.

The germline V and J ends were trimmed by 3 bases and 5 bases, with 8 bases remaining between them. This CDR3 comprises 14 residues. CDR1 and CDR2 (germline): MNHEY, SVGAGI. Data came from immunoSEQ multiplex PCR; TCRdb stores just in-frame clones and leaves some out. The sample carries over 2 million clones, less than 95% recorded once. Each sample came from a Caucasian adult donor living in Nashville, Tennessee. This receptor was identified in a young man in good health. Some clones in this sample may be carry-over from other donors' samples. This chain connects TRBV6-5 to TRBJ1-6; D possibly corresponds to TRBD1 (5 bases). The sample was naive CD4+ T cells from PBMCs. The sample's subset: CD45RA+ positively selected. The chain's CDR3 is CASSYGGNNSPLHF. DNA of the CDR3: TGTGCCAGCAGTTATGGGGGTAATAATTCACCCCTCCACTTT.